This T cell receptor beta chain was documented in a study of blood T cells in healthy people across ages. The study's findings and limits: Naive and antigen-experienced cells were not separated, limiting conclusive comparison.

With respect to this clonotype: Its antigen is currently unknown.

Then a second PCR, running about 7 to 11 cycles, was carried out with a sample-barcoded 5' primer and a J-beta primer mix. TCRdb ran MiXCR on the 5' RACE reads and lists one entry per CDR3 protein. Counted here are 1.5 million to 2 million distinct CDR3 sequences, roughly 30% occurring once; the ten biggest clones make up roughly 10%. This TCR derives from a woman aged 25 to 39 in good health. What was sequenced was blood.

The CDR3 here is CSASWRETQYF. DNA of the CDR3: TGCAGTGCTAGCTGGCGGGAGACCCAGTACTTC. This chain connects TRBV20-1 to TRBJ2-5; the D is unclear. This CDR3 has 11 amino acids. Trimming removed 3 bases at V and 5 bases at J, with 7 bases between. Germline V gene data show CDR1 as DFQATT and CDR2 as SNEGSKA (reference sequence).